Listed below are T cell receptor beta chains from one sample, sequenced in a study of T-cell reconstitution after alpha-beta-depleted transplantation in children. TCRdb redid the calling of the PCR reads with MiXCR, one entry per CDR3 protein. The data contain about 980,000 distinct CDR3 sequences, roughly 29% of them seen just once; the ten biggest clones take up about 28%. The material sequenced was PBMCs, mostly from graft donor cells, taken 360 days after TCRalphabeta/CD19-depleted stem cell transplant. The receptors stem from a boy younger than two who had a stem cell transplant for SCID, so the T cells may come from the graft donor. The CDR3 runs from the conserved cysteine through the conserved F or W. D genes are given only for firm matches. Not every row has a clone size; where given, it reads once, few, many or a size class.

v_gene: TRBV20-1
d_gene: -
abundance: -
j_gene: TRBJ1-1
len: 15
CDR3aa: CSARDPTGYWSEAFF
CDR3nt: TGCAGTGCTAGAGACCCCACAGGGTACTGGTCTGAAGCTTTCTTT

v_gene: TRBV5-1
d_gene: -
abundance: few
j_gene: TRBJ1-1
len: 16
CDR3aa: CASSGRQGIMNTEAFF
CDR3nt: TGCGCCAGCAGTGGCCGGCAGGGAATCATGAACACTGAAGCTTTCTTT

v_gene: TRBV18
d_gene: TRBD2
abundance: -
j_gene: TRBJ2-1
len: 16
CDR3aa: CASSPPGLALYNEQFF
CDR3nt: TGTGCCAGCTCACCTCCGGGACTAGCGTTATACAATGAGCAGTTCTTC

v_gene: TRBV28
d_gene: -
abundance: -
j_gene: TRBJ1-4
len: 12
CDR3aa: CASTTTNEKLFF
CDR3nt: TGTGCCAGCACTACAACTAATGAAAAACTGTTTTTT

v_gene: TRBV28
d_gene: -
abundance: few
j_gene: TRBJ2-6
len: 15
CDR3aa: CASSGGSSGANVLTF
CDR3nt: TGTGCCAGCAGTGGGGGCTCCTCTGGGGCCAACGTCCTGACTTTC

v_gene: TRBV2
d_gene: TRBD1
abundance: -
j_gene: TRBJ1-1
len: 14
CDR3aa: CASGDRGQVTEAFF
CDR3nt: TGTGCCAGCGGGGACAGGGGGCAAGTGACTGAAGCTTTCTTT

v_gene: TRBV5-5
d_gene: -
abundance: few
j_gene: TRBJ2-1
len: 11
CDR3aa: CASRGPGEQFF
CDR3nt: TGTGCCAGCAGAGGGCCTGGTGAGCAGTTCTTC

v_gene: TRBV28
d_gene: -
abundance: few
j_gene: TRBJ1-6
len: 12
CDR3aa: CASMGGISPLHF
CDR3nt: TGTGCCAGCATGGGCGGGATTTCACCCCTCCACTTT

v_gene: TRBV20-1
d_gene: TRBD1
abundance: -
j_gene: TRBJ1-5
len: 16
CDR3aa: CSATIQTGPTNQPQHF
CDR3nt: TGCAGTGCTACGATCCAGACAGGGCCAACAAATCAGCCCCAGCATTTT

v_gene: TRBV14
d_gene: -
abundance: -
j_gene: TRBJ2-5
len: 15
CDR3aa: CASSQDLRTKETQYF
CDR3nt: TGTGCCAGCAGCCAAGATTTACGGACGAAAGAGACCCAGTACTTC

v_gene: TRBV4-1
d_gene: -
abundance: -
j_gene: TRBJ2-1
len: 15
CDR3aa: CASSQDRSGWYEQFF
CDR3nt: TGCGCCAGCAGCCAAGATCGATCCGGGTGGTATGAGCAGTTCTTC

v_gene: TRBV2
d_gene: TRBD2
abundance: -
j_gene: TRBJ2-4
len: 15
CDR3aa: CASSLGGGAGNIQYF
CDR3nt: TGTGCCAGCAGTCTTGGCGGGGGGGCCGGGAACATTCAGTACTTC

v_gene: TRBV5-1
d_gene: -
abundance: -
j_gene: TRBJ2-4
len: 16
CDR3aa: CASSFLHWGGENIQYF
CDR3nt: TGCGCCAGCAGCTTCCTCCATTGGGGCGGGGAAAACATTCAGTACTTC

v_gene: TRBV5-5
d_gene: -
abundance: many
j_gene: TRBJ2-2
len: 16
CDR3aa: CASSFGRASSTGELFF
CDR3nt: TGTGCCAGCAGCTTCGGCCGGGCCTCGAGTACCGGGGAGCTGTTTTTT

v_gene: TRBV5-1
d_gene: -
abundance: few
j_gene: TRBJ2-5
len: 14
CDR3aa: CASRMGTPQETQYF
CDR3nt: TGCGCCAGCAGGATGGGGACACCCCAAGAGACCCAGTACTTC

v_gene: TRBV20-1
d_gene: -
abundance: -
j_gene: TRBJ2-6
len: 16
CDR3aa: CSAPRGGSSGANVLTF
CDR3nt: TGCAGTGCCCCAAGGGGGGGGAGCTCTGGGGCCAACGTCCTGACTTTC

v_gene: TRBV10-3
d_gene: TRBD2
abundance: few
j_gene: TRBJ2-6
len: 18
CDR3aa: CAIGGTSGGGAGANVLTF
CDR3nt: TGTGCCATTGGTGGGACTAGCGGGGGGGGTGCTGGGGCCAACGTCCTGACTTTC

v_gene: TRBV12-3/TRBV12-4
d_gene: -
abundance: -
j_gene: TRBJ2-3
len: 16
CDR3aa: CASRSPSGFSTDTQYF
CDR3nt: TGTGCCAGCAGATCCCCGAGCGGGTTTAGCACAGATACGCAGTATTTT

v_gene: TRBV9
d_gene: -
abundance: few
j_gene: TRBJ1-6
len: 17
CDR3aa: CASSVGRGPDANSPLHF
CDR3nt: TGTGCCAGCAGCGTAGGGAGGGGCCCAGACGCCAATTCACCCCTCCACTTT

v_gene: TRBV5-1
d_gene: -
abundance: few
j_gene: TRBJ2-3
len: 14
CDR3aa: CASSLGRKGDTQYF
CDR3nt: TGCGCCAGCAGCTTAGGCAGAAAAGGGGATACGCAGTATTTT

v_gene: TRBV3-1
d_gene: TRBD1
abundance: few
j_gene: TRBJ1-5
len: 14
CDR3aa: CASSQDRRVQPQHF
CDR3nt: TGTGCCAGCAGTCAGGACAGGAGGGTTCAGCCCCAGCATTTT

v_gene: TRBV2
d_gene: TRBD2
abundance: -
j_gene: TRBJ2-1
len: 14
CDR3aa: CASSGLGGGDEQFF
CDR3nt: TGTGCCAGCAGTGGATTGGGCGGGGGGGATGAGCAGTTCTTC

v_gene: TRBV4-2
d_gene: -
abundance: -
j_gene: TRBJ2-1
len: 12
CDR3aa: CASSQVVDEQFF
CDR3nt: TGTGCCAGCAGCCAAGTCGTCGATGAGCAGTTCTTC

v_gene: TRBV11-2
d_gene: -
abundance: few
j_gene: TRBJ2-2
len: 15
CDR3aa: CASSRDRQNTGELFF
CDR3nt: TGTGCCAGCAGCCGAGACCGACAGAACACCGGGGAGCTGTTTTTT

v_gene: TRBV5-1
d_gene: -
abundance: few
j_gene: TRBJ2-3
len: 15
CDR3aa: CASSLGWRGEDTQYF
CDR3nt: TGCGCCAGCAGCTTGGGGTGGAGGGGCGAGGATACGCAGTATTTT

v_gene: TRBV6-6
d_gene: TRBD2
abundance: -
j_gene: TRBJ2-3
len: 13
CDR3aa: CASSGGGSDTQYF
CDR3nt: TGTGCCAGCAGTGGCGGGGGGTCAGATACGCAGTATTTT

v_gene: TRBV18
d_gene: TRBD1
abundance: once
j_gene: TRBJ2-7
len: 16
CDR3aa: CASSPTMSRDRVEQYF
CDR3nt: TGTGCCAGCTCACCTACGATGTCCCGGGACAGGGTCGAGCAGTACTTC

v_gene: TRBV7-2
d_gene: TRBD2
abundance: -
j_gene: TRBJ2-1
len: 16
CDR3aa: CASSAKSGGPYNEQFF
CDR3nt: TGTGCCAGCAGCGCAAAGAGCGGGGGGCCCTACAATGAGCAGTTCTTC